The 5 T cell receptor beta chains below come from one sample, sequenced in a study of T cells in women clearing cervical HPV infection. Repertoires were generated with immunoSEQ multiplex PCR, while TCRdb's copy carries only in-frame clones and drops some. This repertoire comprises some 32,000 clones; its ten largest clones make up 2.5% to 3.5%. The material sequenced was blood buffy coat. These receptors were taken from a woman aged 18-70 years with a cervical HPV16 infection that either progressed to CIN3+ or cleared (not recorded which).

On this clone itself: The observed sequence ends 3 residues before the CDR3 terminus, with the missing tail filled in from the germline J gene. The J gene is TRBJ1-2, the V gene TRBV7-9; D uncertain. Germline V gene data show CDR1 as SEHNR and CDR2 as FQNEAQ (reference sequence). The length of the CDR3 is 11 residues. The covered CDR3 bases are TGTGCCAGCAGCCAGGCCCACCGA. Translated, it gives CASSQAHR. The whole CDR3 reads CASSQAHRYTF.

In the case of this clone: Read data end 3 residues before the CDR3 end; the end is taken from the germline J gene. This rearrangement joins TRBV5-1 to TRBJ1-1, with D tentatively TRBD1 (6 bases). CDR3 length: 13 residues. The V end lost 3 bases, the J end lost 4 bases, and 10 bases lay between the germline ends. Germline CDR1 reads SGHRS; CDR2 reads YFSETQ. This chain's CDR3 is CASSSTGTTEAFF. CDR3 bases read: TGCGCCAGCAGCTCTACAGGGACCACTGAA.

Remarks on this clone: Sequencing ends 3 residues short of the CDR3 end; the germline J gene provides the rest. This chain uses TRBV20-1 with TRBJ2-3; 12 positions agree with TRBD2. CDR3 size: 17 residues. The ends lost 1 base at V and 1 base at J; junction bases unmatched: 6. The germline CDR1 and CDR2 sequences are DFQATT and SNEGSKA (reference sequence). The CDR3 is CSARGLAGVAGTDTQYF. The sequenced part of the CDR3 DNA is TGCAGTGCTAGAGGACTAGCGGGGGTGGCTGGCACAGATACG.

Concerning this clone itself: Read data end 3 residues before the CDR3 end; the end is taken from the germline J gene. The rearrangement joins TRBV20-1 to TRBJ2-7, with 7 bases identical to TRBD2. V was pared by 4 bases and J by 0 bases, with 6 bases of the junction left unmatched. Per germline, CDR1 DFQATT and CDR2 SNEGSKA (reference sequence). The CDR3 runs 14 residues. CDR3 bases read: TGCAGTGCTAACCGGGACTACGGCTCCTACGAG. The encoded protein is CSANRDYGSYE. The complete CDR3 protein is CSANRDYGSYEQYF.

Comment on this clone: The read falls 3 residues short of the CDR3 end, and the missing part is taken from the germline J gene. This chain connects TRBV19 to TRBJ2-2; D perhaps matches TRBD1 (6 bases). Germline V gene sequence: CDR1 LNHDA, CDR2 SQIVND (reference sequence). Trimming pared 4 bases from V and 1 base from J, leaving 7 bases between. The CDR3 runs to 14 residues. CDR3 DNA (partial): TGTGCCAGTAGTAAGGGACAGAACACCGGGGAG. Translated, it gives CASSKGQNTGE. In full, the CDR3 is CASSKGQNTGELFF.